The T cell receptor (beta chain) under discussion was sequenced for a study of long-term antiretroviral therapy in people with HIV. The libraries were made with immunoSEQ v3.0 at survey level. The assay was immunoSEQ multiplex PCR, and TCRdb's table has in-frame clones only and misses some. The data show 25,000 to 35,000 clones, with over 85% seen just once and around 10% held by the top ten. Notes on the study in general: The blood, collected between 2004 and 2017, was possibly taken under older ART regimens.

Per germline, CDR1 LNHDA and CDR2 SQIVND (reference sequence). V was trimmed by 2 bases and J by 2 bases, leaving 7 bases between them. This CDR3 contains 13 residues. There were 1-10 million cryopreserved PBMC in the samples before DNA extraction. Comment on this clone: Its antigen remains unidentified.

The specimen comprised unsorted PBMCs, sampled 6.2 years after starting antiretroviral therapy. This chain uses TRBV19 with TRBJ2-7; D not resolved. This TCR was recovered from a man in his forties or fifties with HIV. CDR3 in amino acids: CASSISATYEQYF. CDR3 DNA sequence: TGTGCCAGTAGTATATCGGCAACCTACGAGCAGTACTTC.